Each of the 30 T cell receptor beta chains below was sequenced from the same sample in a study of memory CD4+ T cells and cytomegalovirus serostatus. The sort gate was single viable CD3+CD4+CD8-CD45RO+ cells for memory CD4+ T cells. Measured with immunoSEQ multiplex PCR; TCRdb has only the in-frame clones, and not every one. The data show around 50,000 clones, 75% to 85% seen once. Sequenced input: memory CD4+ T cells from blood. Receptor source: an adult in good health and CMV-seronegative.

This clone was counted between two and nine times. The chain links TRBV6-6 to TRBJ1-1; 7 bases match TRBD1. Trimming cost V 3 bases and J 1 base; bases outside gene matches: 5. Germline CDR1 is MNHNY and CDR2 is SVGAGI (reference sequence). There are 15 residues in the CDR3. The CDR3, as DNA: TGTGCCAGCAGTTATTTAGGGGGCCCGAACACTGAAGCTTTCTTT. It codes for CASSYLGGPNTEAFF.

V and J are TRBV6-6 and TRBJ2-7; maybe TRBD2 (6 bases). There are 15 residues in the CDR3. Germline CDR1 is MNHNY and CDR2 is SVGAGI (reference sequence). V lost 0 bases and J lost 2, with 11 bases in between. CDR3 sequence reads: CASSYSTGAPYEQYF. The CDR3, as DNA: TGTGCCAGCAGTTACTCTACGGGAGCACCCTACGAGCAGTACTTC.

The CDR3 DNA reads as TGTGCCAGCAGCTCATGGACAGGGAAAAATCCGAATGAGCAGTTCTTC. This gives the protein CASSSWTGKNPNEQFF. The chain carries TRBV11-1 and TRBJ2-1; the match to TRBD1 covers 8 bases. Germline-derived CDR1 and CDR2 are SGHAT and FQDESV (reference sequence). J lost 7 bases, V lost 4 bases, and 12 bases had no gene match. The CDR3 contains 16 residues.

This chain links TRBV28 with TRBJ1-2; D uncertain. Germline values: CDR1 MDHEN, CDR2 SYDVKM. This CDR3 is built from 12 residues. V was cut by 3 bases and J by 4 bases, with 6 bases left in between. The CDR3 region is CASSFYSYGYTF. The CDR3 coding sequence is TGTGCCAGCAGTTTTTACAGCTATGGCTACACCTTC.

This sequence joins TRBV29-1 and TRBJ2-1, with 10 bases that match TRBD2. J gave up 14 bases and V 7 bases, and 14 bases lay outside the gene matches. CDR3 length: 13 amino acids. In germline, CDR1 is SQVTM, CDR2 ANQGSEA. DNA of the CDR3: TGCAGCGCGCAGCAAAAGAGCGGGAGGGCGGAGTTCTTC. Translating it yields CSAQQKSGRAEFF.

The chain employs TRBV18 and TRBJ2-1, with 8 bases identical to TRBD1. The V gene end was trimmed by 6 bases and the J gene end by 8 bases; junction bases not matched to a gene: 12. Looked up from germline, CDR1 is KGHSH and CDR2 is LQKENI. The CDR3 sequence is 15 residues long. CDR3 region: CASSPTDRAADEQFF. CDR3 coding DNA: TGTGCCAGCTCCCCAACGGACAGGGCTGCGGATGAGCAGTTCTTC.

J is TRBJ1-2 and V is TRBV18, with D perhaps TRBD1 (5 bases). The CDR3 extends over 14 amino acids. Trimming took off 3 bases at V and 2 bases at J, with 10 bases between the two ends. Germline CDR1 reads KGHSH; CDR2 reads LQKENI. The CDR3 spells CASSPSTDNYGYTF. DNA for the CDR3: TGTGCCAGCTCACCCTCGACAGACAACTATGGCTACACCTTC.

The chain combines TRBV7-9 with TRBJ1-2; 7 bases are shared with TRBD1. After removal of 1 base from V and 12 bases from J, the junction contained 14 bases not matched to a gene. The CDR3 loop spans 15 amino acids. Per germline, CDR1 SEHNR and CDR2 FQNEAQ (reference sequence). CDR3 residues: CASSLVRSVTGNDTF. The CDR3 DNA follows: TGTGCCAGCAGCTTAGTTCGGTCGGTGACAGGGAACGACACCTTC.

This clone was seen once. The chain recombines TRBV4-2 with TRBJ2-7, with D tentatively TRBD2 (6 bases). Trimming removed 0 bases from V and 7 bases from J, with 13 bases in between. CDR3 size: 14 residues. Germline CDR1 is LGHNA and CDR2 is YNFKEQ. The CDR3 DNA reads TGTGCCAGCAGCCAAGATTCGATCGGGGGAGAGCAGTACTTC. Translation: CASSQDSIGGEQYF.

The chain couples TRBV7-2 to TRBJ2-1; tentatively, D is TRBD1 (6 bases). Trimming cost V 3 bases and J 6 bases, with 18 bases left between them. The length of the CDR3 is 16 residues. Germline lookup yields CDR1 SGHTA and CDR2 FQGNSA. DNA of the CDR3: TGTGCCAGCAGCTTTTTCTCCATGGTGGGGGCCAATGAGCAGTTCTTC. It translates to CASSFFSMVGANEQFF.

V and J are TRBV10-3 and TRBJ2-7; 7 bases agree with TRBD1. V was clipped by 7 bases and J by 2 bases; unmatched bases: 11. Germline V gene lookup returns CDR1 ENHRY and CDR2 SYGVKD. The length of the CDR3 is 15 residues. Here the CDR3 DNA reads TGTGCCATCATCAGTGTCTACGGACAGGCCTACGAGCAGTACTTC. This encodes CAIISVYGQAYEQYF.

This chain joins TRBV9 and TRBJ1-2; 8 nucleotides agree with TRBD1. From germline, CDR1 is SGDLS and CDR2 YYNGEE. J gave up 0 bases and V 2 bases, and 12 bases lay outside the gene matches. The CDR3 consists of 18 residues. The CDR3 reads CASSVGPGTGTSNYGYTF. CDR3 nucleotides: TGTGCCAGCAGCGTCGGTCCCGGGACAGGTACCTCTAACTATGGCTACACCTTC.

The gene calls are TRBV9 and TRBJ1-1; D perhaps matches TRBD1 (6 bases). Germline V lookup: CDR1 SGDLS, CDR2 YYNGEE. CDR3 length: 14 amino acids. V was shortened by 2 bases and J by 1 base, with 9 bases between the two germline ends. The CDR3 here is CASSVGAPNTEAFF. Here the CDR3 DNA reads TGTGCCAGCAGCGTGGGGGCTCCGAACACTGAAGCTTTCTTT.

The rearrangement joins TRBV10-3 to TRBJ1-3, with TRBD1 matching over 8 bases. V was clipped by 1 base and J by 4 bases; unmatched bases: 3. This CDR3 region has 15 residues. CDR1 and CDR2 (germline): ENHRY, SYGVKD. CDR3 sequence (DNA): TGTGCCATCAGTGAGTTGGACAGGGCCGGAAACACCATATATTTT. Translating gives CAISELDRAGNTIYF.

The chain carries TRBV30 and TRBJ2-5; the D gene is possibly TRBD2 (5 bases). This CDR3 comprises 15 residues. Germline V gene data show CDR1 as GTSNPN and CDR2 as SVGIG (reference sequence). V shed 5 bases and J shed 3 bases, with 19 bases lying between them. In nucleotides, the CDR3 is TGTGCCTGGTGGAGACCCACTTTCGGGAAAGAGACCCAGTACTTC. Protein: CAWWRPTFGKETQYF.

The V gene is TRBV5-4, the J gene TRBJ2-2; TRBD2 matches 11 bases. The CDR3 is 16 amino acids. CDR1 and CDR2 (germline): SGHNT, YYREEE (reference sequence). Unmatched junction bases numbered 5, after V lost 4 bases and J lost 3 bases. The CDR3 DNA reads as TGTGCCAGCAGCCCCATAGCGGGAGGGGACACCGGGGAGCTGTTTTTT. Protein: CASSPIAGGDTGELFF.

The chain carries TRBV28 and TRBJ2-1; 12 positions agree with TRBD1. CDR3 length: 15 amino acids. Germline trimming cut 4 bases from V and 8 bases from J; bases unmatched to any gene: 6. Germline V gives CDR1 MDHEN, CDR2 SYDVKM. The CDR3 DNA reads as TGTGCCAGCAGTTCGCGTCGGGACAGGGGGCATGAGCAGTTCTTC. Translation: CASSSRRDRGHEQFF.

This chain joins TRBV5-1 and TRBJ2-1, with D perhaps matching TRBD1 or TRBD2 (5 bases each). This CDR3 is 14 amino acids long. Trimming removed 8 bases at V and 7 bases at J, with 19 bases between. Looked up from germline, CDR1 is SGHRS and CDR2 is YFSETQ. The CDR3 protein is CASGVMGVLNEQFF. CDR3 sequence (DNA): TGCGCCAGTGGTGTGATGGGGGTACTGAATGAGCAGTTCTTC.

This clone was observed a handful of times. The V gene is TRBV18, the J gene TRBJ1-1; the D gene is possibly TRBD1 (5 bases). Germline-derived CDR1 and CDR2 are KGHSH and LQKENI. Trimming left V 3 bases short and J 6 bases short, with 8 bases between. The CDR3 is made up of 12 amino acids. CDR3: CASSPRAPEAFF. CDR3 nucleotides: TGTGCCAGCTCACCCAGGGCCCCTGAAGCTTTCTTT. The full variable domain, completed using reference TRBV18 and TRBJ1-1, is NAGVMQNPRHLVRRRGQEARLRCSPMKGHSHVYWYRQLPEEGLKFMVYLQKENIIDESGMPKERFSAEFPKEGPSILRIQQVVRGDSAAYFCASSPRAPEAFFGQGTRLTVV.

The chain employs TRBV28 and TRBJ1-1, with 8 bases that match TRBD1. V shed 5 bases, J shed 4 bases, and the junction held 6 bases outside the gene matches. The CDR3 loop spans 14 amino acids. Germline V CDR1 and CDR2: MDHEN, SYDVKM. CDR3 DNA: TGTGCCAGCAGTGACAGGGGATGGAGCACTGAAGCTTTCTTT. This gives the protein CASSDRGWSTEAFF.

The CDR3 DNA reads TGTGCCAGCAGCCGGACAGCTCAAGAGACCCAGTACTTC. This gives the protein CASSRTAQETQYF. The genes are TRBV27 and TRBJ2-5, with a possible D match to TRBD1 (6 bases). The CDR3 sequence is 13 residues long. The germline CDR1 and CDR2 sequences are MNHEY and SMNVEV (reference sequence). Trimming pared 6 bases from V and 2 bases from J, leaving 10 bases between.

V usage is TRBV5-1 and J usage is TRBJ2-2, with a weak D call TRBD1 (6 bases). The CDR3 is made up of 13 amino acids. V lost 0 bases, J lost 9 bases, and 9 bases lay in between. Germline CDR1 and CDR2: SGHRS and YFSETQ. The CDR3 DNA reads TGCGCCAGCAGCTTGGACGGGGACAGGGAGCTGTTTTTT. It is translated as CASSLDGDRELFF.

On this clone itself: This CDR3 fails to terminate in the conserved phenylalanine or tryptophan, so it likely reflects a read error. The DNA is left out, because the CDR3 cannot be placed on it with certainty; the CDR3 is given as TCRdb lists it. V usage is TRBV21-1 and J usage is TRBJ2-7. TRBV21-1 is a recognized pseudogene. Both ends counted, the CDR3 spans 9 residues. CDR3 loop: CASSNGPIP.

The J gene is TRBJ1-1, the V gene TRBV27; D might be TRBD1 (6 bases). This CDR3 is built from 14 residues. V shed 5 bases and J shed 6 bases, with 16 bases lying between them. Germline V gene sequence: CDR1 MNHEY, CDR2 SMNVEV (reference sequence). The CDR3 sequence: CASSIGTPVAEAFF. As DNA, the CDR3 is TGTGCCAGCAGTATCGGGACACCTGTGGCTGAAGCTTTCTTT.

The rearrangement links TRBV6-5 to TRBJ2-2; TRBD1 aligns across 8 bases. Germline CDR1 reads MNHEY; CDR2 reads SVGAGI. The CDR3 runs to 15 residues. J lost 2 bases, V lost 6 bases, and 5 bases had no gene match. The CDR3 DNA reads TGTGCCAGCAGGGCAGGGGGCGTAAACACCGGGGAGCTGTTTTTT. As protein: CASRAGGVNTGELFF.

The chain couples TRBV28 to TRBJ1-5; D remains ambiguous. V shed 10 bases and J shed 1 base, with 8 bases lying between them. From germline, CDR1 is MDHEN and CDR2 SYDVKM. This CDR3 is 12 amino acids long. The CDR3 DNA follows: TGTGCCACCTATGTAAGCAATCAGCCCCAGCATTTT. It translates to CATYVSNQPQHF. Using reference TRBV28 and TRBJ1-5 for the parts outside the CDR3, the full variable domain is DVKVTQSSRYLVKRTGEKVFLECVQDMDHENMFWYRQDPGLGLRLIYFSYDVKMKEKGDIPEGYSVSREKKERFSLILESASTNQTSMYLCATYVSNQPQHFGDGTRLSIL.

The chain uses TRBV10-2 and TRBJ2-1; TRBD1 or TRBD2 may be the D gene (5 bases each). Trimming took off 8 bases at V and 0 bases at J, with 14 bases between the two ends. In germline, CDR1 is WSHSY, CDR2 SAAADI. This CDR3 contains 15 residues. This chain's CDR3 is CASARGSPSYNEQFF. CDR3 DNA sequence: TGCGCCAGCGCGAGGGGCTCCCCCTCCTACAATGAGCAGTTCTTC.

This chain joins TRBV28 and TRBJ1-5; 7 bases align to TRBD1. J lost 5 bases, V lost 3 bases, and 7 bases had no gene match. The CDR3 is 15 residues long. Germline V lookup: CDR1 MDHEN, CDR2 SYDVKM. The CDR3 DNA reads TGTGCCAGCAGTTTCGGACAGGTACGGGATCAGCCCCAGCATTTT. Protein product: CASSFGQVRDQPQHF.

This chain uses TRBV6-5 with TRBJ1-5, with 8 bases that match TRBD1. The CDR3 is 14 amino acids. Germline CDR1 reads MNHEY; CDR2 reads SVGAGI. V shed 6 bases and J 5 bases; nucleotides not matched to a gene: 6. The CDR3 loop is CASRKTGGDQPQHF. DNA of the CDR3: TGTGCCAGCAGAAAAACAGGGGGGGATCAGCCCCAGCATTTT.

V and J are TRBV10-1 and TRBJ2-2; tentatively, D is TRBD1 (6 bases). Looked up from germline, CDR1 is WNHNN and CDR2 is SYGVQD (reference sequence). The CDR3 length is 15 residues. V lost 5 bases to trimming and J lost 2 bases, with 12 bases between them. CDR3 nucleotides: TGCGCCAGCAGTCCCGGGACAAGTAACACCGGGGAGCTGTTTTTT. This translates into CASSPGTSNTGELFF.